Reported below is one TCR beta chain. The CDR3 extends over 16 amino acids. CDR1 is SGHAT, CDR2 FQNNGV, per germline. Losses at the gene ends were 4 bases for V and 2 bases for J; bases not matched to a gene: 8. These data belong to a study of blood T cell repertoires in COVID-19. Study background: From the United States, Italy and Spain came samples of acute and convalescent COVID-19. T cells, B-cell-depleted T cells, or PBMCs provided the cDNA or gDNA that served as material.

As processed by the authors: The authors estimated nucleated cell counts from reference gene primer amplification. The table came from immunoSEQ multiplex PCR; TCRdb's copy has only in-frame clones and leaves some out. The V and J calls and clone size were taken over from that table, and D and trimming were inferred from the DNA. The data contain about 73,000 clones, 82% of them singletons. This clonotype was sampled from an older woman with acute or convalescent COVID-19. Sequencing was performed on peripheral blood. The J gene is TRBJ2-3, the V gene TRBV11-2; 8 bases agree with TRBD1. DNA of the CDR3: TGTGCCAGCAGCTCGAGGACAGGGTTAAACACAGATACGCAGTATTTT. It specifies CASSSRTGLNTDTQYF.